The entry below gives a single T cell receptor beta chain sequence along with its context. This clone turned up a few times. The target of this receptor is not known. Base qualities are not recorded, but no much larger clone differs from it by a single base. The cohort comprised 670 or so healthy bone marrow donors. Cohort members were all nominally healthy when sampled, although unrecorded immune exposures were likely present. The donor was CMV seropositive and was included in the group of around 300 seropositive cohort members. Each donor provided a peripheral blood sample, and peripheral blood mononuclear cells were used for TCR beta sequencing. Genomic DNA extraction from the blood cell samples was performed with the Qiagen DNeasy Blood Extraction Kit. For this chain, trimming is 1 base at the V end and 4 bases at the J end, and the number of junction bases without a gene match is 15. From a lookup of the germline V gene (reference sequence), CDR1 and CDR2 are LNHDA and SQIVND. The CDR3 goes from the cysteine to the phenylalanine over 19 residues. Here the CDR3 DNA is all that survives: 57 bases in frame from base 1.

The data derive from a study of cytomegalovirus exposure and HLA in healthy donors (dated by TCRdb to between 2016 and 2019). About the full investigation: According to an earlier analysis of around 600 of the donors, 150 million to 200 million T cells yielded roughly 110 million unique TCR beta sequences and about 300 Gb of sequence data. Both class I and class II loci were covered by HLA typing, at four-digit resolution. Of the 350 to 450 genotyped donors, 65% to 90% were placed in the genetic ancestry cluster associated with self-reported Caucasian donors. Rather than using new phenotypic data, the later analysis identified candidate immune exposures from TCR beta sequences and from how often those sequences occurred across donors. Because of strong linkage in the cohort, four to six DR-DQ haplotypes were treated as single units for association and clustering. Among around 400 genotyped donors of the cohort, an average of 235,054 unique TCR beta nucleotide sequences were sequenced per donor, roughly 20% of them non-productive. Typing coverage varied by locus: about 629-630 donors for A, B, C, DRB1 and DQB1; some 520 for DQA1; more than 600 for DPA1; fewer than 480 for DPB1. All discovery cohort repertoires had been generated using a single sequencing platform. About 280 gigabases of sequencing data and approximately 93 million unique TCR sequences were included in an early release covering roughly 600 HLA-typed donors. Donor age, sex, ethnicity and CMV serostatus were compiled alongside the repertoire data. To decide whether each TCR beta V gene segment behaved as functional or pseudogenic, an earlier analysis of fewer than 750 of the donors relied on high-throughput TCR beta sequencing. A later genetic analysis used genome-wide SNP genotypes for about 60% of the roughly 670 donors, treating that subset as a discovery cohort. The study used immunosequencing to profile the T cell repertoires of 670 or so subjects and linked those repertoires to cytomegalovirus serostatus. A later analysis re-examined previously published TCR beta repertoires from 600 to 700 donors and added high-resolution HLA genotyping to investigate patterns of TCR occurrence. Besides the first cohort of 666 subjects, a separate validation cohort made up of 120 or so different subjects was used. The study combined high-throughput TCR immunosequencing, statistical association of individual TCRs with disease status, and machine learning to predict cytomegalovirus infection status. The aim of the study was to test whether cataloging public T cell receptors could identify signatures of past pathogen exposure.

Libraries were prepared through the immunoSEQ multiplex PCR assay. The multiplex PCR relied on a mix of 60 forward primers for TCR Vbeta segments and 13 reverse primers for TCR Jbeta segments. The CDR3 region of rearranged TCR beta genes was amplified from genomic DNA with a multiplex PCR assay. The Illumina HiSeq System was used to sequence the amplified TCR beta libraries as 87-base-pair reads. For the original study's pipeline: A later analysis counted approximately 76 million unique TCR beta chains across the approximately 700 repertoires, and some 12 million of these chains were shared by at least two donors. A nearest-neighbor algorithm error-corrected the raw reads and collapsed the reads into unique sequences, merging closely related sequences to remove PCR and sequencing errors. To assign V, D and J gene segments, CDR3 sequences were aligned to IMGT reference sequences. For a sequence to be retained, a match of at least six nucleotides to both a V gene segment and a J gene segment was required. Rearrangements were called productive when the CDR3 lacked stop codons and stayed in frame with V and J; all others were non-productive. CDR3 was defined by IMGT convention, running from the second conserved V-encoded cysteine to the conserved J-encoded phenylalanine. Sequences without an unambiguous match to a single V gene segment were excluded from the earlier analysis of over 500 of the donors. An earlier analysis of roughly 590 of the donors called V segments functional above 56.7% productive rearrangements and segregating when the between-donor standard deviation exceeded 5%. A statistical classification framework was built to diagnose cytomegalovirus status from the catalog of TCR beta chain sequences. In a later analysis, TCR nucleotide sequences were compared against IMGT/GENE-DB human TR gene sequences so that V and J genes could be assigned. A later analysis assigned CDR3 sequences and most-parsimonious VDJ recombination scenarios with the TCRdist pipeline. In a later analysis, every TCR beta chain was defined by the combination of its CDR3 amino acid sequence and its V-gene family, and reads without a unique V-gene family were dropped. As a way to deal with suspected cross-contamination and a sequencing artifact, a later analysis dropped roughly 600 nucleotide sequences that were highly shared and had low generation probability. In a later analysis, a clonal expansion index was calculated for each public chain from normalized within-repertoire ranks of inferred template counts. Generation probabilities in a later analysis came from a VDJ recombination model fitted to out-of-frame rearrangements, and those results were checked against IGoR. A later analysis scored TCR-TCR, TCR-HLA and TCR-CMV co-occurrence with hypergeometric tests, applying a repertoire-size bias correction to TCR pairs. To estimate false discovery rates, a later analysis permuted the HLA or CMV assignments 20 times. In a later analysis, co-occurring TCRs were grouped using DBSCAN, and TCRdist sequence similarity was added for clustering within HLA-allele-positive subsets. Co-occurrence clustering excluded repertoires with fewer than 30,000 or more than 120,000 public chains, plus five with anomalous nucleotide sharing. As stored in TCRdb, this immuneACCESS dataset retains in-frame rearrangements with V and J assigned. A fraction of the clones does not appear; measured against another copy, unresolved V genes explain less than half of the discrepancy, and the remainder lacks a known reason. D and trimming were read from the DNA, whereas the V and J calls and clone size are those reported in that table. Recorded for this sample are around 140,000 clones; about 82% of them occurred a single time. The ten largest clones take up under 2% of the sample.

The research as a whole found: According to a later analysis, TCR association rates differed among HLA loci, with DRB1 alleles showing the most associated TCRs and HLA-C alleles showing the fewest. Most TCR sequences were seen in very few donors, while some public TCRs were found in many individuals. A later analysis associated 16,951 TCR beta sequences with specific HLA alleles at a false discovery rate of 0.05. Linkage disequilibrium might explain the correlated functional status among segregating V segments, but an unknown experimental factor could not be ruled out. A few of the identified cytomegalovirus-associated TCR beta chains were confirmed in vitro to be specific for cytomegalovirus antigens. The 87-base-pair reads could not distinguish some IMGT-functional V segments, including TRBV6-2 and TRBV6-3, so those segments were excluded. Broadly in line with IMGT annotations, most TCR beta V segments showed up in productive rearrangements about 87% or about 30% of the time in an earlier analysis of around 550 of the donors. Roughly uniform sequencing depth across donors was assumed in presence/absence analyses, although this assumption may not hold. Because HLA typing was unavailable for some donors at each locus, only the typed subset was used in association tests. An association between a missense DCLRE1C variant and V-gene and J-gene trimming of TCR beta chains was found in a later genetic analysis and replicated in an independent cohort. The study gave a list of some 150 TCR beta chains associated with cytomegalovirus. The classifier was reported to diagnose cytomegalovirus status with high specificity and sensitivity in both the original cohort and the validation cohort. Most CMV-associated TCR beta chains appeared to be HLA-restricted in a later analysis, and the HLA associations seemed to be driven largely by CMV exposure. A later analysis found that HLA-associated TCR beta chains were more clonally expanded and had lower generation probabilities than equally common non-associated chains. The earlier analysis of 450 to 700 of the donors excluded 15 to 20 rarely observed V segments, including chromosome 9 orphons, because counts were too low. In a later genetic analysis, fewer N-insertions in productive TCRs were reported among donors in an Asian-associated ancestry cluster than the roughly 640-donor mean. Only TCR beta chains were sequenced in this cohort, and the absence of alpha or paired-chain data limited detectable features. A later analysis reported that several top co-occurrence clusters appeared linked to parvovirus B19, influenza, CMV and Epstein-Barr virus. The only immune exposure information available for the cohort was CMV serostatus. A further reported finding was that TCR beta sequences accurately predicted the HLA-A and HLA-B alleles for most subjects in the first cohort. A cluster of highly shared sequence variants was judged likely to be a technical artifact of the sequencing pipeline. When HLA alleles, especially DR and DQ, strongly co-occurred, TCR associations were difficult to assign to individual alleles. The authors suggested that the approach could potentially be extended to other disease states and immunological phenotypes.

Sequencing used PBMCs. The chain uses TRBV19 and TRBJ2-5; TRBD2 agrees with 10 junctional bases. The TCR originated in a female donor in good health and CMV-seropositive. The CDR3 corresponds to CASSIGLAGAVIGGETQYF. The nucleotides read TGTGCCAGTAGTATAGGTCTAGCGGGAGCCGTCATTGGGGGAGAGACCCAGTACTTC.